This TCR beta chain was captured in a study of T cell responses to AZD1222 COVID-19 vaccine listed by TCRdb under 2021. Looking at the study overall: AZD1222 recipients whose second dose came at about 4 weeks and those whose second dose came at about 12 weeks were combined into one group, since spike-specific TCR depth and breadth did not differ between the two schedules. A total of around 240 trial participants underwent TCR sequencing, of whom 207 received two doses of AZD1222 and about 26 received two doses of the MenACWY control vaccine. Trial participants were enrolled by age into subgroups of 18-55, 56-69 and 70-plus years, and around 150, 29 and 61 TCR-sequenced participants, respectively, were included in these subgroups.

The time point label on this specimen signifies: baseline before first vaccination. Vaccinee samples came from UK trials COV001 and COV002, including a single-blind randomized controlled phase 2/3 trial of AZD1222 (ChAdOx1 nCoV-19) in healthy adults. For TCRbeta chain sequencing, PBMC samples were collected from trial participants at day 0 and at day 28 after the second dose. The CDR3 regions of human TCRbeta chains were analyzed by immunosequencing. The paper's data handling went like this. TCRs in the repertoires were compared against a reference library of SARS-CoV-2-specific TCRs that had been generated with the MIRA antigen-specificity platform. Breadth meant the fraction of unique TCRs that were SARS-CoV-2-associated, whereas depth meant the fraction of total T cells that were SARS-CoV-2-associated. Using the MIRA data, each spike-specific TCR was assigned both to the spike region to which the TCR was reactive and to a CD4 or CD8 class. Log10-transformed breadth and depth values were compared by one-way ANOVA with Sidak's multiple comparisons tests. Not all clones reach the TCRdb copy of this immuneACCESS table, which keeps in-frame sequences only. Checked studies attribute under half of the gap to unresolved V genes and leave the rest unexplained. Clone size and V and J calls were adopted from that table, with D and trimming inferred from the DNA. For this sample there are about 130,000 clones; approximately 93% appear just once. Clones ranked in the top ten supply approximately 3.1% of the sample.

What the research found in general, with its limitations: After two AZD1222 doses, spike-specific TCR breadth and depth were significantly higher than at day 0 and than in MenACWY recipients. The 56-69-year group was small, and its depth increase did not reach significance, likely because of low power. Reportedly, almost half of the unique spike-specific TCRs recognized epitopes lying outside the regions that are mutated in the B.1.351 and B.1.1.7 variants. No day 14 peak-response samples were available, so repertoires were characterized only after the peak T cell response. Conclusions about previously exposed vaccinees are limited, since just 5 to 7 AZD1222 recipients were seropositive for SARS-CoV-2 at baseline. Most participants were white British and females outnumbered males, and the authors suggested that clonal diversity may have been underestimated. Vaccine-associated CD4 TCRs spanned the whole spike protein, with dominant responses in regions 160-218 and 743-854.

Comment on this clone: Its antigen has not been determined. No qualities accompany the bases; no much larger clone lies one base away.

V and J are trimmed by 3 bases and 4 bases, and the gene matches miss 7 bases of the junction. Including cysteine and phenylalanine, the CDR3 has 15 amino acids. Only the CDR3 portion is preserved as DNA: 45 bases, with reading frame beginning at the first base. The germline V gene (reference sequence) yields DFQATT for CDR1 and SNEGSKA for CDR2. The rearrangement joined TRBV20-1 to TRBJ1-5, with TRBD1 identical over 9 junction bases. The sequences come from peripheral blood, collected on day 0 of AZD1222 vaccination. The TCR comes from an adult in good health. The DNA is TGCAGTGCTAGTGGGGACAGGGAGGAAAATCAGCCCCAGCATTTT. Translated, it gives CSASGDREENQPQHF.